The T cell receptor (beta chain) under discussion was sequenced for a study of molecular identifiers for immune sequencing clone quantification. Previously reported methods and listed TCR primers produced the bulk TCR libraries. TCRdb called the PCR reads again in MiXCR, with one record for every CDR3 protein. The sample has more than 95,000 distinct CDR3 sequences, about 24% seen once; the top ten hold under 1%. Germline V gives CDR1 MNHEY, CDR2 SVGAGI. This CDR3 spans 14 amino acids. Comments on this clonotype: Its antigen is as yet unknown. This may stem from a read error, because a much larger clone lies one nucleotide away.

Overall study results and limits: Under 1% of molecules in naive cells, but over 97% of effector molecules, belonged to clones above 20 RNA copies.

This TCR was recovered from a human donor in good health. Some libraries in this study had Jurkat cell RNA spiked in. The V call is TRBV6-5, the J call TRBJ2-7, with TRBD1 matching over 8 bases. Sequenced input: naive CD8+ T cells from blood, with Jurkat cell RNA spiked in. Subset meaning: FACS-sorted CD8+CD4-CCR7+CD45RA+ naive T cells. The CDR3 coding sequence is TGTGCCAGCGCTGGCGGGACAGGCAACTACGAGCAGCACTTC. It is translated as CASAGGTGNYEQHF.